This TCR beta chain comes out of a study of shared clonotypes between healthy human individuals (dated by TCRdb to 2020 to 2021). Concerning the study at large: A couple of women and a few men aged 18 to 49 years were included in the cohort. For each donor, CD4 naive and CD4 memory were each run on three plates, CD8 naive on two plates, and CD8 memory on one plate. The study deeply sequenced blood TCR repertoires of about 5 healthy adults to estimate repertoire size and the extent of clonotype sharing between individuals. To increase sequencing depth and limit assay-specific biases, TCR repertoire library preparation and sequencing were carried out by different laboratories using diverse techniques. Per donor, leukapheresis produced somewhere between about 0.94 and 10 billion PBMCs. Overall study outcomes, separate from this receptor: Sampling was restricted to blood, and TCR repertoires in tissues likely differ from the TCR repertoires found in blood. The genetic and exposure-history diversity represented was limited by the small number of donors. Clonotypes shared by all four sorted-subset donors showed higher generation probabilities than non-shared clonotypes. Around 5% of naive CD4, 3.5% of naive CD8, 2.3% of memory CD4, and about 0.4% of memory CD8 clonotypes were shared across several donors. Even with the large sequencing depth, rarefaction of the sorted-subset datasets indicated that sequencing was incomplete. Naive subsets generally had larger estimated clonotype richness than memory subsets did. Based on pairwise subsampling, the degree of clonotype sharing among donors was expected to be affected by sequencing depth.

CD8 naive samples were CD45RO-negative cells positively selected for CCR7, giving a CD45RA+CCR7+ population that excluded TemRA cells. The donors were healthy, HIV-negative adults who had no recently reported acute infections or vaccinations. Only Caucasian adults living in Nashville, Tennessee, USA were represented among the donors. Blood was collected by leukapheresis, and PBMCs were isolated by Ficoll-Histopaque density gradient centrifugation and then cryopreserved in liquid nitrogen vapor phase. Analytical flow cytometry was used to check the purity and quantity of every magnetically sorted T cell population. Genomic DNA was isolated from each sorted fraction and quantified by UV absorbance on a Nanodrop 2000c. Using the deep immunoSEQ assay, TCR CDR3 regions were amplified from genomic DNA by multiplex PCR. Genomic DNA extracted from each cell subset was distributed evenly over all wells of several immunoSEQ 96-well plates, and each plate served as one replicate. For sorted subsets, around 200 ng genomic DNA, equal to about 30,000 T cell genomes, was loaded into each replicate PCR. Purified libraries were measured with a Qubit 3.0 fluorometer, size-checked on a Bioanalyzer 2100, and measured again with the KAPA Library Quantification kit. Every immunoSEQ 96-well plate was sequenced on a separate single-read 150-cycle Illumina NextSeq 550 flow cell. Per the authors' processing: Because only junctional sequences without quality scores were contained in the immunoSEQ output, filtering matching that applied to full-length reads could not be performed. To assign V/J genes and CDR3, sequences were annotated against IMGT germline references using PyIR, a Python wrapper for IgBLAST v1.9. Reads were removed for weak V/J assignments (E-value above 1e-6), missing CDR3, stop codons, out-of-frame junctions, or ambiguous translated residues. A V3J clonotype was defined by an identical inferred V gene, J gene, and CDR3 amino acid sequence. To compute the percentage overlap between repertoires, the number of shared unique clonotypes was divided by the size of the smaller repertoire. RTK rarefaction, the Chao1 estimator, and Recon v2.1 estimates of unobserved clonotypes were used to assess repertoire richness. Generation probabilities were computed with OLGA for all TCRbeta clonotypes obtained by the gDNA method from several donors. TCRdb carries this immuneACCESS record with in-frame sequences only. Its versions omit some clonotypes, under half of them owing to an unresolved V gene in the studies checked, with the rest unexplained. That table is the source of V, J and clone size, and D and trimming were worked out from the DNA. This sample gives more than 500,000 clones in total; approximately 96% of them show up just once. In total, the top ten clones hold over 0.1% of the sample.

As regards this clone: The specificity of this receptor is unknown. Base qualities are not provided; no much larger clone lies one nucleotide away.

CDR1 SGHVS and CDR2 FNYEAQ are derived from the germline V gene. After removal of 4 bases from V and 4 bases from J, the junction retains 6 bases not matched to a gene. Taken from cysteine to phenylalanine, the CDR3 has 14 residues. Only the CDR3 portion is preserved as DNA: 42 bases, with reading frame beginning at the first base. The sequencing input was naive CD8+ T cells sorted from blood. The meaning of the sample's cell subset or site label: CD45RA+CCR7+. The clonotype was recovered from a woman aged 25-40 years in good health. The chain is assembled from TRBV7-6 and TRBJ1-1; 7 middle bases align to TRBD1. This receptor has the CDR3 CASSSNRGGTEAFF. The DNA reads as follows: TGTGCCAGCAGCTCTAACAGGGGAGGCACTGAAGCTTTCTTT. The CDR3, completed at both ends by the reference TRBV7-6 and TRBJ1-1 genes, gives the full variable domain GAGVSQSPRYKVTKRGQDVALRCDPISGHVSLYWYRQALGQGPEFLTYFNYEAQQDKSGLPNDRFSAERPEGSISTLTIQRTEQRDSAMYRCASSSNRGGTEAFFGQGTRLTVV.